This T cell receptor beta chain comes out of a study of blood T cell repertoires in COVID-19 (dated by TCRdb to 2018 to 2021). Describing the broader study: Samples covering the acute and convalescent phases of COVID-19 were provided by collaborators in the United States, Italy and Spain. The samples were drawn from the first 160 participants of the ongoing ImmuneRACE study and from 950 to 1,500 subjects provided by 6 global collaborators. Sample metadata almost always included a de-identified subject ID, COVID-19 status, age in years and sex. The repertoires were made available in a free public database intended to serve as a resource for research on the immune response to SARS-CoV-2. The prospective study material was composed of cDNA or gDNA derived from T cells, B-cell-depleted T cells, or PBMCs. Where available, HLA class I and class II types were taken from metadata supplied by the sample provider and were not determined by assay-based typing. Subjects who had been exposed to COVID-19, were actively infected with it, or had recovered from it provided the deeply sampled blood TCRbeta repertoires that made up the dataset.

CDR1 MGHRA and CDR2 YSYEKL are derived from the germline V gene. Germline trimming amounts to 3 bases on V and 2 bases on J, with 9 as the count of junction bases outside the gene matches. The CDR3 goes from the cysteine to the phenylalanine over 16 residues. Only CDR3 DNA is held: 48 bases, read in frame from base 1. TCRbeta CDR3 regions were amplified from genomic DNA using the immunoSEQ Assay, a bias-controlled multiplex PCR. In the paper's pipeline: Nucleated cell counts per sample were estimated from amplification of reference gene primers within the assay. To quantify the absolute abundance of each unique TCRbeta CDR3 rearrangement, sequence reads were collapsed and filtered. For each sample, productive Simpson clonality was calculated by taking the square root of Simpson's diversity index across productive rearrangements. The table was pulled from immuneACCESS by TCRdb, which kept in-frame rearrangements only. Such tables lose some clones; where checked, under half of the loss comes from unresolved V genes, and the rest has no known cause. From that table come the V and J calls and clone size; the DNA was used to work out D and trimming. The sample table records 81,000 or so clones; 89% of these occur just once. Around 12% of the sample is in the top ten clones.

Turning to this clone: Its antigen is still unknown. No clone much larger than this one lies a single base away; base qualities are absent.

Each collaborating institution followed its own protocols to collect whole blood in K2EDTA tubes. For TCRbeta analysis, collaborators shipped samples as frozen whole blood, isolated PBMCs, or DNA extracted from either of those sample types. Findings and caveats that apply to the study as a whole: Clinical and demographic metadata were provided uncurated, with the amount varying by source and participant.

The origin of this receptor is a man in his 70s with active or convalescent COVID-19. Sequencing was carried out using peripheral blood. The receptor chain draws on TRBV4-1 and TRBJ1-2; 7 of the junction bases match TRBD1. The CDR3 reads as follows: CASSQVPGQKNYGYTF. The nucleotide sequence is TGCGCCAGCAGCCAGGTTCCGGGACAGAAAAACTATGGCTACACCTTC.